This T cell receptor beta chain came from a study of identical twins. Template switching, a step in the protocol, added a universal primer site, and cDNA carried unique molecular identifiers. One entry per CDR3 protein, called by TCRdb with MiXCR from the 5' RACE reads. The sample lists roughly 230,000 distinct CDR3 sequences, about 9% occurring once. Study results and limitations: A lower insertion count was a feature of abundant cord blood beta clonotypes, with no such feature in memory repertoires.

The CDR3 runs 12 residues. V lost 0 bases and J lost 7, with 9 bases in between. Germline V gives CDR1 DFQATT, CDR2 SNEGSKA (reference sequence). This clonotype has a count of ten or more. Its antigen is as yet unknown. Separately, the same data were catalogued under a study of yellow fever vaccine responses in identical twins. That work adds: Vaccine T cell responses of twins reportedly seemed partly convergent and partly personalized.

The chain joins TRBV20-1 to TRBJ1-1; tentative D call: TRBD1 (6 bases). The TCR originated in a woman aged 18-35 years in good health. What was sequenced was CD8+ T cells sorted from blood. For the CDR3, the DNA is TGCAGTGCTAGAGATTGGGGGCGTGAAGCTTTCTTT. Protein sequence: CSARDWGREAFF.